This TCR beta chain was sequenced in a study of spatial heterogeneity in lung cancer. Indicated time point: sample taken at primary tumor resection. Unsorted tumor, nontumor lung tissue or cryopreserved PBMC supplied the whole RNA. TCRdb analysed the 5' RACE reads with MiXCR anew, one entry per CDR3 protein. The sample lists nearly 4,500 distinct CDR3 sequences; 20% to 25% were seen once. Germline V CDR1 and CDR2: SGHTA, FQGNSA. The CDR3 is 15 residues long. The trim removed 8 bases at V and 6 bases at J, leaving 5 bases unmatched. This sample comprised normal lung tissue next to the tumor, obtained at surgery. The TCR sequence derives from a female donor with early-stage non-small cell lung cancer. The chain couples TRBV7-2 to TRBJ1-6; 12 nucleotides match TRBD1. The CDR3 region has the DNA TGTGCCAGCCTAGGGACAGGGGGCTCTAATTCACCCCTCCACTTT. Protein sequence: CASLGTGGSNSPLHF.